Sequencing of this TCR beta chain was carried out in a study of T cells in Graves' hyperthyroidism and ophthalmopathy. Researchers amplified the TCR beta CDR3 regions from RNA transcripts. TCR CDR3 underwent first-round RT-PCR with the HTBI primer set. A single record per CDR3 protein comes from TCRdb applying MiXCR to the multiplex PCR reads. The sample consists of 650,000 to 850,000 distinct CDR3 sequences, roughly a sixth of them appearing once. With 2 bases removed from V and 6 bases from J, the gap between germline ends came to 19 bases. The length of the CDR3 is 16 residues. Germline CDR1 reads MNHEY; CDR2 reads SVGEGT.

The chain carries TRBV6-2 or TRBV6-3 and TRBJ1-2; possibly TRBD1 for D (5 bases). This TCR was recovered from a woman aged 45 to 65 with Graves' hyperthyroidism that later progressed to Graves' ophthalmopathy. Sequencing used blood. In nucleotides, the CDR3 is TGTGCCAGCAGTTACAGGGTTGGGTCAGGGTGGGATGGCTACACCTTC. This codes for CASSYRVGSGWDGYTF.